These 26 T cell receptor beta chains originate from one sample sequenced in a study of metastatic and nonmetastatic thyroid tumors. Until they underwent thyroid surgery, no patient had received any treatment. Through MiXCR, TCRdb re-clonotyped the PCR reads. The sample includes around 28,000 clones, around 15% of them seen just once. Specimen: blood. Receptors originate from a female donor with papillary thyroid cancer or a benign thyroid nodule (not recorded which). Some clones in this sample may be carry-over from other donors' samples.

J is TRBJ2-1 and V is TRBV20-1; D uncertain. The CDR3 is 12 residues long. V was cut by 3 bases and J by 4 bases, with 7 bases left in between. Germline values: CDR1 DFQATT, CDR2 SNEGSKA (reference sequence). This CDR3 is CSARSPYNEQFF. CDR3 in DNA: TGCAGTGCTAGGTCTCCTTACAATGAGCAGTTCTTC.

For this clone: No conserved phenylalanine or tryptophan ends this CDR3, so it is likely a read error. The gene calls are TRBV7-3 and TRBJ2-1; 8 nucleotides match TRBD2. The V gene end was trimmed by 4 bases and the J gene end by 2 bases; junction bases not matched to a gene: 4. The CDR3 spans 15 residues. In germline, CDR1 is SGHTA, CDR2 FQGTGA. The CDR3: CASSSLSGTYNEQFL. The CDR3 DNA is TGTGCCAGCAGCTCCCTTAGCGGGACCTACAATGAGCAGTTCCTC.

In its sample, this clone was seen a few times. J is TRBJ2-3 and V is TRBV25-1, with TRBD1 matching 9 bases. J was trimmed by 2 bases and V by 7 bases; bases with no gene match: 10. The CDR3 spans 16 residues. The germline gives CDR1 MGHDK, CDR2 SYGVNS. The CDR3 DNA is TGTGCCAGCAATCACCCGGGACAGGGTTCCACAGATACGCAGTATTTT. Its protein product is CASNHPGQGSTDTQYF.

V usage is TRBV5-1 and J usage is TRBJ2-7; D might be TRBD1 or TRBD2, each matching 5 bases. Germline assignment: CDR1 SGHRS and CDR2 YFSETQ. Deletions cut 2 bases from V and 7 bases from J, with 16 bases between. The CDR3 contains 14 residues. The CDR3 bases are TGCGCCAGCAGCTTTGAGGGGCCGTGGGATGAGCAGTACTTC. This translates into CASSFEGPWDEQYF.

This chain uses TRBV6-1 with TRBJ1-2, with D tentatively TRBD1 (5 bases). This CDR3 contains 14 residues. Germline-derived CDR1 and CDR2 are MNHNS and SASEGT. Trimming shortened V by 7 bases and J by 4 bases, and 16 bases separated the two germline ends. CDR3 bases: TGTGCCAGCATGCTCCAGAGGGGTTCCTATGGCTACACCTTC. It translates to CASMLQRGSYGYTF.

This clone was counted many times. The J gene is TRBJ2-3, the V gene TRBV9, with a weak D call TRBD1 (5 bases). CDR1 SGDLS and CDR2 YYNGEE come from the germline V gene. V dropped 2 bases and J dropped 2 bases, with 15 bases sitting between them. This CDR3 is 16 amino acids long. The CDR3 sequence is CASSVAGGAVTDTQYF. In nucleotides, the CDR3 is TGTGCCAGCAGCGTGGCAGGTGGGGCGGTCACAGATACGCAGTATTTT.

This clone was seen many times. The rearrangement links TRBV9 to TRBJ2-3; TRBD2 matches at 9 bases. The V and J ends lost 0 bases and 4 bases, in that order; junction bases with no gene match: 12. CDR1 SGDLS and CDR2 YYNGEE come from the germline V gene. This CDR3 is built from 18 residues. DNA of the CDR3: TGTGCCAGCAGCGTAGAGGCAGGGGTAGCGGGGGCCGCAGATACGCAGTATTTT. Its translation: CASSVEAGVAGAADTQYF. Based on the CDR3 plus reference TRBV9 and TRBJ2-3, the full variable domain is DSGVTQTPKHLITATGQRVTLRCSPRSGDLSVYWYQQSLDQGLQFLIQYYNGEERAKGNILERFSAQQFPDLHSELNLSSLELGDSALYFCASSVEAGVAGAADTQYFGPGTRLTVL.

The table lists this clone with many counts. A much larger clone differs by one base, so this may be a read error. This CDR3 is CASNYGTGDGYTF. CDR3 DNA: TGTGCCAGCAATTACGGGACAGGGGACGGCTACACCTTC. V and J are TRBV6-6 and TRBJ1-2; 10 bases map to TRBD1. The CDR3 runs to 13 residues. Germline CDR1 is MNHNY and CDR2 is SVGAGI (reference sequence).

The sample holds many counts of this clone. The chain combines TRBV29-1 with TRBJ2-3, with D unresolved. Germline CDR1 reads SQVTM; CDR2 reads ANQGSEA. The CDR3 contains 16 residues. V was pared by 7 bases and J by 0 bases, with 20 bases between. This chain's CDR3 is CSGSAAYPFSTDTQYF. Written as DNA, the CDR3 is TGCAGCGGCAGCGCGGCTTACCCATTTAGCACAGATACGCAGTATTTT.

By share, this clone ranks as medium-sized. V and J are TRBV28 and TRBJ1-1, with unresolved D. CDR1 and CDR2 (germline): MDHEN, SYDVKM. The CDR3 length is 13 residues. The V end lost 8 bases, the J end lost 3 bases, and 13 bases lay between the germline ends. The CDR3: CASSVPGDTEAFF. The CDR3 region has the DNA TGTGCCAGCTCCGTTCCTGGGGACACTGAAGCTTTCTTT. Full variable domain (missing parts from reference TRBV28 and TRBJ1-1): DVKVTQSSRYLVKRTGEKVFLECVQDMDHENMFWYRQDPGLGLRLIYFSYDVKMKEKGDIPEGYSVSREKKERFSLILESASTNQTSMYLCASSVPGDTEAFFGQGTRLTVV.

The rearrangement links TRBV2 to TRBJ2-3, with D perhaps matching TRBD2 (5 bases). The V end was cut by 3 bases, the J end by 2 bases, with 15 bases between. There are 16 residues in the CDR3. Germline V gene lookup returns CDR1 SNHLY and CDR2 FYNNEI. The CDR3, as DNA: TGTGCCAGCAGTGATTTGGCTAGCTGGGACACAGATACGCAGTATTTT. Translation gives CASSDLASWDTDTQYF.

This clone is categorized as medium-sized. The chain carries TRBV12-3 or TRBV12-4 and TRBJ1-2, with unresolved D. V was pared by 5 bases and J by 7 bases, with 20 bases between. The CDR3 runs to 15 residues. CDR3 coding DNA: TGTGCCAGCAGTATAAACATCAGGAATCCGTCTGGCTACACCTTC. Its protein is CASSINIRNPSGYTF.

CDR3 region: CASSLAGVGLYEETQYF. The CDR3 DNA reads TGCGCCAGCAGCTTGGCCGGGGTAGGCCTTTACGAAGAGACCCAGTACTTC. J is TRBJ2-5 and V is TRBV5-1, with D possibly matching TRBD2 (5 bases). Trimming shortened V by 0 bases and J by 3 bases, and 18 bases separated the two germline ends. CDR1 is SGHRS, CDR2 YFSETQ, per germline. There are 17 residues in the CDR3. Full variable domain (missing parts from reference TRBV5-1 and TRBJ2-5): KAGVTQTPRYLIKTRGQQVTLSCSPISGHRSVSWYQQTPGQGLQFLFEYFSETQRNKGNFPGRFSGRQFSNSRSEMNVSTLELGDSALYLCASSLAGVGLYEETQYFGPGTRLLVL.

This clone came up many times. Different DNA sequences within this sample yield the same CDR3. The chain combines TRBV20-1 with TRBJ2-7; D not resolved. The V and J ends lost 0 bases and 2 bases respectively, with 8 bases between them. Germline lookup yields CDR1 DFQATT and CDR2 SNEGSKA (reference sequence). This CDR3 contains 13 residues. This chain's CDR3 is CSARDMDTYEQYF. CDR3 sequence (DNA): TGCAGTGCTAGAGATATGGATACCTACGAGCAGTACTTC.

V is TRBV28 and J is TRBJ2-5; 11 bases are a match to TRBD2. Germline V lookup: CDR1 MDHEN, CDR2 SYDVKM. Trimming removed 4 bases from V and 5 bases from J; junction bases left unmatched: 12. This CDR3 contains 17 residues. CDR3 coding DNA: TGTGCCAGCAGTTCCAAGTCTAGCGGGGGGCCCTGGGAGACCCAGTACTTC. Protein: CASSSKSSGGPWETQYF.

The CDR3 is CASSQLIAGAANTGELFF. The DNA for the CDR3 is TGTGCCAGCAGCCAGTTAATAGCGGGGGCTGCTAACACCGGGGAGCTGTTTTTT. The chain is built from TRBV3-1 and TRBJ2-2, with 9 bases identical to TRBD2. V shed 3 bases and J 2 bases; nucleotides not matched to a gene: 10. The CDR3 loop spans 18 amino acids. CDR1 LGHDT and CDR2 YNNKEL come from the germline V gene (reference sequence).

Within the sample, this clone is medium-sized. This sequence joins TRBV6-4 and TRBJ2-1; tentatively, D is TRBD1 or TRBD2 (5 bases each). CDR1 is MRHNA, CDR2 SNTAGT, per germline. This CDR3 has 13 residues. Trimming pared 6 bases from V and 5 bases from J, leaving 11 bases between. Written as DNA, the CDR3 is TGTGCCAGCAGACCGGGACCCGACAATGAGCAGTTCTTC. It specifies CASRPGPDNEQFF.

This clone was detected many times. The rearrangement links TRBV5-4 to TRBJ2-7; D possibly corresponds to TRBD1 (5 bases). The CDR3 length is 17 residues. Germline V gene lookup returns CDR1 SGHNT and CDR2 YYREEE (reference sequence). V dropped 1 base and J dropped 6 bases, with 23 bases sitting between them. This CDR3 reads CASSLIRSGNSLFEQYF. The CDR3 DNA reads TGTGCCAGCAGCTTGATCAGGTCAGGGAACTCCCTGTTCGAGCAGTACTTC.

Many counts were recorded for this clone. The V gene is TRBV7-3, the J gene TRBJ2-1; no clear D. V was shortened by 6 bases and J by 7 bases, with 13 bases between the two germline ends. The CDR3 is 13 residues long. The germline V gene has CDR1 SGHTA and CDR2 FQGTGA. The CDR3 coding sequence is TGTGCCAGCAGTTCGACGGGTGTGAATGAGCAGTTCTTC. Encoded protein: CASSSTGVNEQFF. Full variable domain (missing parts from reference TRBV7-3 and TRBJ2-1): GAGVSQTPSNKVTEKGKYVELRCDPISGHTALYWYRQSLGQGPEFLIYFQGTGAADDSGLPNDRFFAVRPEGSVSTLKIQRTERGDSAVYLCASSSTGVNEQFFGPGTRLTVL.

This chain uses TRBV7-2 with TRBJ1-2; TRBD1 aligns across 9 bases. This CDR3 contains 15 residues. CDR1 and CDR2 from the germline V gene are SGHTA and FQGNSA. V lost 0 bases to trimming and J lost 7 bases; unmatched junction nucleotides: 6. CDR3 DNA: TGTGCCAGCAGCTTAGCTCGCGGACAGGGGTTTGGCTACACCTTC. This gives the protein CASSLARGQGFGYTF.

This chain connects TRBV7-8 to TRBJ1-3; unclear D gene. Germline lookup yields CDR1 SGHVS and CDR2 FQNEAQ. The CDR3 runs to 16 residues. Trimming cost V 1 base and J 1 base, with 11 bases left between them. CDR3 coding DNA: TGTGCCAGCAGCTTAGGAGGAGTGGGGTCTGGAAACACCATATATTTT. Translation gives CASSLGGVGSGNTIYF. The complete variable domain, with remaining parts taken from reference TRBV7-8 and TRBJ1-3, reads GAGVSQSPRYKVAKRGQDVALRCDPISGHVSLFWYQQALGQGPEFLTYFQNEAQLDKSGLPSDRFFAERPEGSVSTLKIQRTQQEDSAVYLCASSLGGVGSGNTIYFGEGSWLTVV.

This clone was detected ten times or more. The chain has TRBV11-2 and TRBJ1-6; D unclear. The germline CDR1 and CDR2 sequences are SGHAT and FQNNGV. CDR3 size: 15 residues. V lost 6 bases to trimming and J lost 0 bases, with 9 bases between them. CDR3 in DNA: TGTGCCAGCAGGACCCATAGCTCCTATAATTCACCCCTCCACTTT. It encodes CASRTHSSYNSPLHF.

This clone was seen only a few times. The J gene is TRBJ2-3, the V gene TRBV7-2; no reliable D call. This CDR3 region has 12 residues. CDR1 and CDR2 (germline): SGHTA, FQGNSA. V lost 3 bases, J lost 6 bases, and 7 bases lay in between. CDR3 DNA sequence: TGTGCCAGCAGCTTTGACCCCGATACGCAGTATTTT. Its translation is CASSFDPDTQYF.

Many counts were recorded for this clone. J is TRBJ2-5 and V is TRBV2; 11 bases align to TRBD2. The germline CDR1 and CDR2 sequences are SNHLY and FYNNEI. J lost 2 bases, V lost 6 bases, and 8 bases had no gene match. The CDR3 runs to 16 residues. In nucleotides, the CDR3 is TGTGCCAGCAGAGTAGCGGGAGGGAGGTTACAAGAGACCCAGTACTTC. Protein product: CASRVAGGRLQETQYF.

The genes are TRBV9 and TRBJ1-2; D gene ambiguous. CDR1 and CDR2 from the germline V gene are SGDLS and YYNGEE. The V end lost 1 base, the J end lost 4 bases, and 14 bases lay between the germline ends. This CDR3 comprises 15 residues. The CDR3 loop reads CASSVRADLSYGYTF. The DNA for the CDR3 is TGTGCCAGCAGCGTAAGGGCAGACCTAAGCTATGGCTACACCTTC.

This clone was observed a few times. The rearrangement joins TRBV18 to TRBJ1-1, with 10 bases fitting TRBD1. This CDR3 has 16 residues. The germline gives CDR1 KGHSH, CDR2 LQKENI. J lost 4 bases, V lost 2 bases, and 7 bases had no gene match. CDR3 region: CASSPMGQGSGTEAFF. In nucleotides, the CDR3 is TGTGCCAGCTCACCAATGGGACAGGGGAGTGGCACTGAAGCTTTCTTT.